Given below is one T cell receptor beta chain in context. As processed by the authors: Reference gene primer amplification gave nucleated cell count estimates. Using immunoSEQ multiplex PCR, the repertoire was profiled, and TCRdb retains in-frame clones only, with some absent. V, J and clone size reflect that table, while D and trimming were determined from the DNA. This table holds roughly 120,000 clones, less than 75% found once. This record belongs to a study of blood T cell repertoires in COVID-19. About the research overall: The samples span acute and convalescent COVID-19 from the United States, Italy and Spain. T cells, B-cell-depleted T cells, or PBMCs provided the cDNA or gDNA that served as material.

The CDR3 totals 15 residues. Germline-derived CDR1 and CDR2 are SGDLS and YYNGEE. V was cut by 3 bases and J by 0 bases, with 10 bases left in between. Sequenced input: peripheral blood. The J gene is TRBJ1-5, the V gene TRBV9; tentatively, D is TRBD1 (5 bases). This TCR came from a human donor with acute or convalescent COVID-19. The donor label of this sample is uncertain. CDR3 protein: CASSAGGYSNQPQHF. Written as DNA, the CDR3 is TGTGCCAGCAGCGCCGGGGGATATAGCAATCAGCCCCAGCATTTT.